This T cell receptor (beta chain) was obtained from a study of cytomegalovirus exposure and HLA in healthy donors. Study-level results: TCR sequences were mostly rare, though some public TCRs occurred in many donors. Confirmation was obtained in vitro that a few CMV-associated chains are specific for CMV antigens. Cytomegalovirus association was assigned to 170 or so TCR beta chains. Reportedly, cytomegalovirus status was diagnosed with high sensitivity and specificity.

Only in-frame clones appear in the TCRdb table, and some are missing; sequencing was by immunoSEQ multiplex PCR. This repertoire shows 68,000 or so clones, approximately 91% found once; its top ten account for just over 3%. CDR1 is SGHTA, CDR2 FQGTGA, per germline. The CDR3 totals 18 residues. After removal of 4 bases from V and 0 bases from J, the junction contained 11 bases not matched to a gene. Notes on this clone: Its antigen is unknown.

The sequenced sample was PBMCs. The rearrangement links TRBV7-3 to TRBJ2-1, with 8 bases fitting TRBD2. The TCR originated in a young man in good health and CMV-seronegative. The CDR3 bases are TGTGCCAGCAGCTCGTTTGGTTTGGGGACTAGCTCCTACAATGAGCAGTTCTTC. Residues: CASSSFGLGTSSYNEQFF.